The 13 T cell receptor beta chains below all came from one sample that was sequenced in a study of T-cell reconstitution after alpha-beta-depleted transplantation in children (dated by TCRdb to about 2016). The library was built by means of PCR. This sample was sequenced with an Illumina HiSeq 2500. TCR libraries were prepared with molecular barcoding, using unique molecular identifiers to normalize TCRbeta repertoire quantification. The public reads were reprocessed in TCRdb via fastp at Q25 and MiXCR, keeping in-frame beta chains. Under each unique CDR3 protein, matching rows form one entry showing the most common genes and DNA. For this sample the table gives 190,000 or so distinct CDR3 sequences, of which roughly 7.5% were detected only once. Around 3.1% of the sample lies in the top ten. Sample: PBMCs from the stem cell graft donor, taken from the stem cell graft. Receptor source: a human donor who donated a stem cell graft to a child with Wiskott-Aldrich syndrome.

The sample holds many counts of this clonotype. The V and J genes are TRBV20-1 and TRBJ1-5; D uncertain. This CDR3 is built from 15 residues. The V end was cut by 2 bases, the J end by 0 bases, with 11 bases between. Germline-derived CDR1 and CDR2 are DFQATT and SNEGSKA (reference sequence). The CDR3 region is CSARLPYASNQPQHF. The CDR3 DNA reads as TGCAGTGCTAGACTCCCTTACGCTAGCAATCAGCCCCAGCATTTT.

As DNA, the CDR3 is TGTGCCAGCAGTCAGGTTAAGAACACTGAAGCTTTCTTT. It yields the protein CASSQVKNTEAFF. The chain couples TRBV6-1 to TRBJ1-1; no reliable D call. Germline V lookup: CDR1 MNHNS, CDR2 SASEGT. V was pared by 5 bases and J by 1 base, with 8 bases between. This CDR3 comprises 13 residues.

The chain is built from TRBV7-2 and TRBJ2-1, with 12 bases matching TRBD2. In germline, CDR1 is SGHTA, CDR2 FQGNSA. With 4 bases clipped from V and 5 bases from J, the junction kept 18 bases outside the gene matches. This CDR3 is built from 20 residues. The chain's CDR3 is CASSSSPPLLAGGRDNEQFF. In DNA, the CDR3 is TGTGCCAGCAGCTCTAGCCCCCCTTTACTAGCGGGAGGTAGGGACAATGAGCAGTTCTTC.

This clonotype was seen at least ten times. The chain has TRBV20-1 and TRBJ2-3, with no clear D. The CDR3 has 14 amino acids. Per germline, CDR1 DFQATT and CDR2 SNEGSKA (reference sequence). V was shortened by 3 bases and J by 3 bases, with 13 bases between the two germline ends. The chain's CDR3 is CSARDLWVTDTQYF. CDR3 coding DNA: TGCAGTGCTAGGGATTTGTGGGTGACAGATACGCAGTATTTT.

The chain employs TRBV23-1 and TRBJ2-7, with TRBD1 matching over 7 bases. TRBV23-1 belongs to the ORF category, with a function that is uncertain. Trimming removed 0 bases from V and 4 bases from J; junction bases left unmatched: 3. The CDR3 is made up of 14 amino acids. CDR3 sequence (DNA): TGCGCCAGCAGTCAATCGTTCAGGGGGTACGAGCAGTACTTC. Translating gives CASSQSFRGYEQYF.

The sample holds a few counts of this clonotype. The CDR3 is CASSEEGGRGQPQHF. DNA of the CDR3: TGTGCCAGCAGTGAAGAGGGGGGACGAGGGCAGCCCCAGCATTTT. The V call is TRBV2, the J call TRBJ1-5, with D possibly TRBD1 on 6 matching bases. Germline values: CDR1 SNHLY, CDR2 FYNNEI. This CDR3 comprises 15 residues. The V gene lost 1 base and the J gene lost 7 bases, with 14 bases spanning the gap.

Many counts were recorded for this clonotype. This rearrangement joins TRBV5-1 to TRBJ2-1; D is unresolved. CDR1 and CDR2 from the germline V gene are SGHRS and YFSETQ. The CDR3 contains 15 residues. V was pared by 0 bases and J by 9 bases, with 16 bases between. CDR3 nucleotide sequence: TGCGCCAGCAGCTTGGGGACCCTAACTTCGAGTGAGCAGTTCTTC. It is translated as CASSLGTLTSSEQFF.

This clonotype has ten or more counts. This chain uses TRBV30 with TRBJ2-2; 7 bases are a match to TRBD1. There are 14 residues in the CDR3. Looked up from germline, CDR1 is GTSNPN and CDR2 is SVGIG (reference sequence). Trimming took 5 bases from V and 5 from J; bases not matched to a gene: 8. The CDR3 sequence: CAWDALTGTGELFF. Here the CDR3 DNA reads TGTGCCTGGGACGCACTGACAGGGACCGGGGAGCTGTTTTTT.

This clonotype was seen at least ten times. J is TRBJ2-5 and V is TRBV29-1, with D possibly matching TRBD2 (6 bases). CDR3 length: 14 amino acids. Germline CDR1 and CDR2: SQVTM and ANQGSEA. Between the trimmed V and J ends, which lost 4 bases and 4 bases, there was a span of 16 bases. Here the CDR3 DNA reads TGCAGCGTTGTTCCCCAGGGAGGAAGAGAGACCCAGTACTTC. Its protein is CSVVPQGGRETQYF.

This clonotype was observed many times. The rearrangement uses TRBV12-3 or TRBV12-4 and TRBJ2-7; 8 bases are a match to TRBD1. There are 15 residues in the CDR3. V shed 1 base and J 2 bases; nucleotides not matched to a gene: 4. The CDR3 reads CASSLGDRLPYEQYF. The CDR3 DNA sequence: TGTGCCAGCAGTTTAGGGGACAGGTTACCCTACGAGCAGTACTTC.

In its sample, this clonotype was seen many times. The chain carries TRBV5-1 and TRBJ1-1; no definite D call. CDR3 length equals 13 residues. Germline loops: CDR1 SGHRS, CDR2 YFSETQ. Trimming took off 0 bases at V and 8 bases at J, with 11 bases between the two ends. The CDR3 loop reads CASSLEFTGEAFF. CDR3 DNA sequence: TGCGCCAGCAGCTTGGAATTCACGGGAGAAGCTTTCTTT. Drawing the rest from reference TRBV5-1 and TRBJ1-1, the complete variable domain is KAGVTQTPRYLIKTRGQQVTLSCSPISGHRSVSWYQQTPGQGLQFLFEYFSETQRNKGNFPGRFSGRQFSNSRSEMNVSTLELGDSALYLCASSLEFTGEAFFGQGTRLTVV.

This clonotype was counted a few times. The genes are TRBV30 and TRBJ1-1; D call uncertain. CDR1 GTSNPN and CDR2 SVGIG come from the germline V gene (reference sequence). Trimming stripped 0 bases from V and 0 bases from J, with 8 bases between. The CDR3 consists of 14 residues. In DNA, the CDR3 is TGTGCCTGGAGTGTGAAGGCTCTGAACACTGAAGCTTTCTTT. Amino acid sequence: CAWSVKALNTEAFF.

This clonotype appeared many times. The chain combines TRBV7-2 with TRBJ2-1, with D possibly matching TRBD1 (8 bases). Trimming left V 2 bases short and J 0 bases short, with 23 bases between. Germline CDR1 SGHTA, CDR2 FQGNSA. The CDR3 sequence is 20 residues long. DNA for the CDR3: TGTGCCAGCAGCTTACTCCTCAGCGGGACAGGACTACCCTCCTACAATGAGCAGTTCTTC. Amino acids: CASSLLLSGTGLPSYNEQFF.